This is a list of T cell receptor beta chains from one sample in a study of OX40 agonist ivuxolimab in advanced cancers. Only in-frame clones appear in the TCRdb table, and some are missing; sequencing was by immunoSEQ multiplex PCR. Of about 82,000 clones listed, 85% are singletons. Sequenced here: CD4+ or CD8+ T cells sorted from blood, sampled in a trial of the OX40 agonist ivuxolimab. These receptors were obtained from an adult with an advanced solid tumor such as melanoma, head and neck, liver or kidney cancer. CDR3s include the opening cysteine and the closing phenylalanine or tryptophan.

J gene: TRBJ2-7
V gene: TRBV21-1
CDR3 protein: CASSKTVYVFLPQGGHEQYF

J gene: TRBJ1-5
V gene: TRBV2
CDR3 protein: CASSPGGSNQPQHF

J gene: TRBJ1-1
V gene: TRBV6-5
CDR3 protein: CASSYNRGTEAFF

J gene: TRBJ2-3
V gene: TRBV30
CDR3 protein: CAWSVRSTDTQYF

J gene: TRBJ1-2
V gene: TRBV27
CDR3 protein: CASSLWGGPNYGYTF

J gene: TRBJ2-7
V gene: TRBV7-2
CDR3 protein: CASSLQGQLDYEQYF

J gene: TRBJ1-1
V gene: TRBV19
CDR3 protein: CASSNRETGRGTEAFF

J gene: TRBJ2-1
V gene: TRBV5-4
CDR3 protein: CASSLDRDTTYNEQFF

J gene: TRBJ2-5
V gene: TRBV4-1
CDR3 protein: CASSQASVGRTQYF

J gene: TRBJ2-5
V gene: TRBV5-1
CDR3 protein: CASSSGTQETQYF

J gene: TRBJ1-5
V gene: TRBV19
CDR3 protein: CASSIFSGGGGNQPQHF

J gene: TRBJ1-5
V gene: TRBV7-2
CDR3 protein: CASSSAYSNQPQHF

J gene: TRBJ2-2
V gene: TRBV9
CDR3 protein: CASSVGTGELFF

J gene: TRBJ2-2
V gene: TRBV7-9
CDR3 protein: CASVDTGELFF

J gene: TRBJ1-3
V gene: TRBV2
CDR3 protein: CASSEQGAGNTIYF

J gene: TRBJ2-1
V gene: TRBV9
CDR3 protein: CASSVDGMSSYNEQFF

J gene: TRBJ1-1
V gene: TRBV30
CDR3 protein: CAWSGGMNTEAFF

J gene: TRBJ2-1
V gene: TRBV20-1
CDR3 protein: CSAGAGNEQFF

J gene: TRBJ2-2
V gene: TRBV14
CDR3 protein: CASRQRVTGELFF

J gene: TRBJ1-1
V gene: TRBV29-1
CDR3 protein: CSVVRTANTEAFF

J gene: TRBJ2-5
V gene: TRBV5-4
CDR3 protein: CASSLGAKETQYF

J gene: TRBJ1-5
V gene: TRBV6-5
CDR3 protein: CASTPGGTNQPQHF

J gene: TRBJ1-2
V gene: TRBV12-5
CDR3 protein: CASGSAGGYGYTF

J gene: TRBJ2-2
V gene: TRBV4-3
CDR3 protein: CASSQGSGQGGNTGELFF

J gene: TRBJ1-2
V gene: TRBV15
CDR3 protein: CATSRGPTPYGYTF

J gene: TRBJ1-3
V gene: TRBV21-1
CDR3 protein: CASAPRDRDSGNTIYF

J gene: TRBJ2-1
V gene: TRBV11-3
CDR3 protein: CASSLDGASGASGGEQFF

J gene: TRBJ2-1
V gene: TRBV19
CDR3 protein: CASSFFDYNEQFF

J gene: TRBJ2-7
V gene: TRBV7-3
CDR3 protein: CASSPGTSGSYEQYF

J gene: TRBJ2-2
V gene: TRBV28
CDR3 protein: CASSPEGYYTGELFF

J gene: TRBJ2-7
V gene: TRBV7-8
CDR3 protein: CASSLGGPSGTYEQYF

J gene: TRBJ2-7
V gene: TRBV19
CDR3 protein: CASSTGTGRREQYF

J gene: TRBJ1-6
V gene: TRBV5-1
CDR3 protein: CASSLSRQGGDNSPLHF

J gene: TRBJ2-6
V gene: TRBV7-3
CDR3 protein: CASSRNPLSGANVLTF

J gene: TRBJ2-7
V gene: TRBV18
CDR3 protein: CASSPGGSDSYEQYF

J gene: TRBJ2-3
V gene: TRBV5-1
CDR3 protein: CASSLYGGLTDTQYF

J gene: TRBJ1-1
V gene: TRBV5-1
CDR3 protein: CASSLGAQGNTEAFF

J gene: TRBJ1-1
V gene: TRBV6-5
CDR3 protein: CASSYSAQGGTEAFF

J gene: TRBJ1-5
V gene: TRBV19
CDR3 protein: CASRKGNQPQHF

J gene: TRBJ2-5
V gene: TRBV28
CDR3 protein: CASSLSGRETQYF

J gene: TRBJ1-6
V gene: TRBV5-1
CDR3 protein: CASSLAVQYNSPLHF

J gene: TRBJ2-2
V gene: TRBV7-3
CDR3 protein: CASSSSAAPARELFF

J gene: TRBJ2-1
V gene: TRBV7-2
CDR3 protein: CASSLGAGQGNEQFF

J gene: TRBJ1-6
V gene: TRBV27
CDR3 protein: CASSFQGQINSPLHF

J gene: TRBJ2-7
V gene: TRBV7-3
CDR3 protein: CASSIDSGIYEQYF

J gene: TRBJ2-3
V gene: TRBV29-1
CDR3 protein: CSVVRMGQGRDTQYF

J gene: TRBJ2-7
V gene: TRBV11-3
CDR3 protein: CASSYGLDPSYEQYF

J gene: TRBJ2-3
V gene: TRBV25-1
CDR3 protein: CASSVGSFTDTQYF

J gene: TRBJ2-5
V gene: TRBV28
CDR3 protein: CASNPDKETQYF

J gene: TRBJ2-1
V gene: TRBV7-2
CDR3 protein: CASSLRRQPYNEQFF

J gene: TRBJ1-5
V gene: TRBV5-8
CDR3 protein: CASSPTGAGAGQPQHF

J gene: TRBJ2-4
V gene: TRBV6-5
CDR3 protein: CASSNRGGIQYF